Sequencing of this T cell receptor (delta chain) was carried out in a study of Vδ1+ human thymocytes. The CDR3 length is 12 residues. Trimming removed 1 base at V and 10 bases at J, with 10 bases between. CDR1 TSWWSYY and CDR2 QGS come from the germline V gene. Study results and caveats: The authors advised highly purified populations and single-cell validation. Thymic TRG and TRD repertoires appeared highly polyclonal.

RNA was extracted from the cells and then reverse transcribed. CDR3 amplicons came from multiplex PCR with pooled V-gene forward and constant-region reverse primers. TCRdb re-called the multiplex PCR reads through CATT. Among tens of thousands of delta-chain clones listed, around 16% were seen once. Regarding this clone: Its matching antigen is unknown.

Alphabeta T cells were depleted, then CD3+ Vdelta1+ Vdelta2- thymocytes were FACS-sorted. The genes are TRDV1 and TRDJ1, with a tentative D call TRDD3 (5 bases). The receptor comes from a girl under three years old who had congenital heart surgery. The sequencing sample was made of Vdelta1+ gamma-delta thymocytes from the thymus. Described subset: FACS-sorted CD3+ TCRalphabeta- TCRVdelta1+ TCRVdelta2- thymocytes. For the CDR3, the DNA is TGTGCTCTTGGGGAACCCCCCCTGGGACTCATCTTT. This sequence encodes CALGEPPLGLIF.